A single sample is the source of the 27 T cell receptor beta chains below, sequenced in a study of blood T cell repertoires in COVID-19. Using immunoSEQ multiplex PCR, the repertoire was profiled, and TCRdb retains in-frame clones only, with some absent. Of approximately 400,000 clones listed, around 88% are singletons. Input material: peripheral blood. These receptors all come from a woman between 50 and 59 years old with COVID-19, enrolled during active disease.

V gene TRBV5-1 combines with J gene TRBJ2-7, with a tentative D call TRBD1 (6 bases). Germline V gene sequence: CDR1 SGHRS, CDR2 YFSETQ. CDR3 length equals 14 residues. Deletions cut 1 base from V and 5 bases from J, with 13 bases between. CDR3: CASSLSGQGHEQYF. DNA for the CDR3: TGCGCCAGCAGCTTGTCCGGGCAGGGGCACGAGCAGTACTTC.

V is TRBV30 and J is TRBJ1-4; D is perhaps TRBD1 (5 bases). Looked up from germline, CDR1 is GTSNPN and CDR2 is SVGIG (reference sequence). The CDR3 length is 15 residues. Trimming shortened V by 2 bases and J by 6 bases, and 16 bases separated the two germline ends. The CDR3 protein is CAWSRDSLMDEKLFF. The CDR3 DNA reads TGTGCCTGGAGTCGGGACTCCTTGATGGATGAAAAACTGTTTTTT.

This chain uses TRBV6-5 with TRBJ1-5; possibly TRBD1 for D (6 bases). Germline V lookup: CDR1 MNHEY, CDR2 SVGAGI. This CDR3 region has 15 residues. Trimming removed 2 bases at V and 4 bases at J, with 12 bases between. The CDR3: CASSYRRGANQPQHF. The CDR3 DNA is TGTGCCAGCAGTTACCGGCGGGGGGCGAATCAGCCCCAGCATTTT.

This clone was counted a single time. The chain joins TRBV6-6 to TRBJ2-7, with 8 nucleotides matching TRBD2. CDR3 length equals 14 residues. The germline V gene has CDR1 MNHNY and CDR2 SVGAGI (reference sequence). With 5 bases clipped from V and 5 bases from J, the junction kept 8 bases outside the gene matches. The CDR3 sequence: CASSLPGLAHEQYF. As DNA, the CDR3 is TGTGCCAGCAGTCTTCCCGGACTAGCCCACGAGCAGTACTTC.

The J gene is TRBJ2-3, the V gene TRBV6-6; TRBD1 is a possible D gene (6 bases). The CDR3 covers 15 residues. V lost 8 bases to trimming and J lost 9 bases, with 24 bases between them. CDR1 is MNHNY and CDR2 is SVGAGI in the germline V gene (reference sequence). CDR3 sequence: CASSIPQKQGATQYF. CDR3 in DNA: TGTGCCAGCTCAATCCCCCAAAAACAGGGAGCCACGCAGTATTTT.

Concerning this clone: At one end, the junction sequence differs from germline, possibly due to a read error. The V call is TRBV10-2, the J call TRBJ1-1, with 9 positions matching TRBD1. The CDR3 is made up of 13 amino acids. Germline-derived CDR1 and CDR2 are WSHSY and SAAADI. The CDR3 region has the DNA TGCGCCAGTAGAACCACAGGGGGCGCGGAAGCTTTTTTT. It translates to CASRTTGGAEAFF.

The chain couples TRBV30 to TRBJ1-2, with 7 positions matching TRBD1. CDR1 is GTSNPN and CDR2 is SVGIG in the germline V gene (reference sequence). The CDR3 is 13 amino acids. V gave up 2 bases and J gave up 3 bases; unmatched junction bases: 3. The CDR3 reads CAWSYGQDYGYTF. As DNA, the CDR3 is TGTGCCTGGAGTTACGGACAGGACTATGGCTACACCTTC.

The V call is TRBV7-9, the J call TRBJ2-5; 13 positions match TRBD2. CDR3 size: 16 residues. CDR1 is SEHNR, CDR2 FQNEAQ, per germline (reference sequence). After removal of 4 bases from V and 5 bases from J, the junction contained 7 bases not matched to a gene. CDR3 sequence: CASSWTTSGGFETQYF. CDR3 in DNA: TGTGCCAGCAGCTGGACGACTAGCGGGGGGTTCGAGACCCAGTACTTC. Complete variable domain (other parts from reference TRBV7-9 and TRBJ2-5): DTGVSQNPRHKITKRGQNVTFRCDPISEHNRLYWYRQTLGQGPEFLTYFQNEAQLEKSRLLSDRFSAERPKGSFSTLEIQRTEQGDSAMYLCASSWTTSGGFETQYFGPGTRLLVL.

The V gene is TRBV5-5, the J gene TRBJ2-7; TRBD1 agrees at 8 bases. In germline, CDR1 is SGHKS, CDR2 YYEKEE (reference sequence). This CDR3 spans 15 amino acids. V lost 1 base to trimming and J lost 4 bases; unmatched junction nucleotides: 7. In DNA, the CDR3 is TGTGCCAGCAGCTTGAAAGGGCAGGGGGCGTACGAGCAGTACTTC. Translating gives CASSLKGQGAYEQYF.

This clone turned up a few times. The chain is built from TRBV4-1 and TRBJ1-3, with a possible D match to TRBD1 (6 bases). This CDR3 region has 14 residues. V was trimmed by 4 bases and J by 8 bases, leaving 15 bases between them. Germline V CDR1 and CDR2: MGHRA, YSYEKL. The CDR3 sequence: CASSLDFEGDTIYF. Written as DNA, the CDR3 is TGCGCCAGCAGCCTGGACTTCGAGGGGGACACCATATATTTT.

The genes are TRBV27 and TRBJ1-2; D ambiguous. V shed 2 bases and J shed 8 bases, with 15 bases lying between them. Germline loops: CDR1 MNHEY, CDR2 SMNVEV (reference sequence). The CDR3 extends over 14 amino acids. The CDR3 nucleotides are TGTGCCAGCAGTTTAAGTATGGCTGCTCAGGGCTACACCTTC. It encodes CASSLSMAAQGYTF.

The chain is built from TRBV30 and TRBJ1-2; D gene ambiguous. The germline gives CDR1 GTSNPN, CDR2 SVGIG (reference sequence). The CDR3 contains 11 residues. Trimming took off 0 bases at V and 7 bases at J, with 6 bases between the two ends. CDR3: CAWSVSFGYTF. CDR3 DNA sequence: TGTGCCTGGAGTGTATCATTTGGCTACACCTTC.

The rearrangement uses TRBV6-1 and TRBJ1-5; unclear D gene. The V end was cut by 1 base, the J end by 5 bases, with 9 bases between. CDR3 length: 14 residues. In germline, CDR1 is MNHNS, CDR2 SASEGT. The CDR3 nucleotides are TGTGCCAGCAGTGAAGATTTAACTGATCAGCCCCAGCATTTT. Translation gives CASSEDLTDQPQHF.

The genes are TRBV30 and TRBJ2-3, with TRBD1 as a possible D gene (7 bases). Germline values: CDR1 GTSNPN, CDR2 SVGIG (reference sequence). The V end lost 0 bases, the J end lost 1 base, and 11 bases lay between the germline ends. The CDR3 is made up of 15 amino acids. The CDR3 reads CAWSVFRGGTDTQYF. The DNA of the CDR3 is TGTGCCTGGAGTGTATTCAGGGGGGGCACAGATACGCAGTATTTT.

The rearrangement uses TRBV9 and TRBJ2-6, with D tentatively TRBD2 (5 bases). Per the germline V gene, CDR1 is SGDLS and CDR2 is YYNGEE. Between the trimmed V and J ends, which lost 3 bases and 1 base, there was a span of 14 bases. CDR3 size: 17 residues. CDR3 residues: CASSASGNPSGANVLTF. CDR3 DNA: TGTGCCAGCAGCGCATCCGGGAACCCGTCTGGGGCCAACGTCCTGACTTTC.

The chain links TRBV7-2 to TRBJ1-2; D possibly corresponds to TRBD1 (6 bases). CDR1 and CDR2 from the germline V gene are SGHTA and FQGNSA. The CDR3 is made up of 18 amino acids. Trimming took 1 base from V and 0 from J, leaving 18 bases between them. CDR3 residues: CASSLGWGHRGANYGYTF. CDR3 DNA sequence: TGTGCCAGCAGCTTAGGATGGGGACACCGAGGGGCTAACTATGGCTACACCTTC. Full variable domain (missing parts from reference TRBV7-2 and TRBJ1-2): GAGVSQSPSNKVTEKGKDVELRCDPISGHTALYWYRQSLGQGLEFLIYFQGNSAPDKSGLPSDRFSAERTGGSVSTLTIQRTQQEDSAVYLCASSLGWGHRGANYGYTFGSGTRLTVV.

This chain joins TRBV6-1 and TRBJ1-2; maybe TRBD1 (5 bases). V lost 2 bases and J lost 0, with 10 bases in between. From germline, CDR1 is MNHNS and CDR2 SASEGT. This CDR3 region has 15 residues. The chain's CDR3 is CASSELGQPNYGYTF. The DNA for the CDR3 is TGTGCCAGCAGTGAATTGGGGCAGCCTAACTATGGCTACACCTTC.

V gene TRBV11-2 combines with J gene TRBJ2-3, with TRBD1 identical over 8 bases. The CDR3 consists of 15 residues. The germline CDR1 and CDR2 sequences are SGHAT and FQNNGV. With 7 bases clipped from V and 6 bases from J, the junction kept 12 bases outside the gene matches. The CDR3 sequence: CASTRDRLARDTQYF. CDR3 sequence (DNA): TGTGCCAGCACCCGGGACAGGTTGGCTCGGGATACGCAGTATTTT.

The CDR3 reads CSVLPGDYGYTF. The CDR3 nucleotides read TGCAGCGTCCTACCGGGGGACTATGGCTACACCTTC. The chain combines TRBV29-1 with TRBJ1-2; D possibly corresponds to TRBD1 (5 bases). CDR1 is SQVTM and CDR2 is ANQGSEA in the germline V gene. This CDR3 is 12 amino acids long. Trimming shortened V by 6 bases and J by 3 bases, and 11 bases separated the two germline ends.

V is TRBV7-8 and J is TRBJ1-2; a possible D gene is TRBD1 (5 bases). The V gene lost 5 bases and the J gene lost 4 bases, with 20 bases spanning the gap. The CDR3 totals 16 residues. Germline-derived CDR1 and CDR2 are SGHVS and FQNEAQ. The CDR3 nucleotides are TGTGCCAGCAGCCGAGGGAACCCGACAGAGATCTATGGCTACACCTTC. It codes for CASSRGNPTEIYGYTF. The full variable domain, its missing parts supplied by reference TRBV7-8 and TRBJ1-2, is GAGVSQSPRYKVAKRGQDVALRCDPISGHVSLFWYQQALGQGPEFLTYFQNEAQLDKSGLPSDRFFAERPEGSVSTLKIQRTQQEDSAVYLCASSRGNPTEIYGYTFGSGTRLTVV.

The V gene is TRBV6-5, the J gene TRBJ2-5, with TRBD2 matching over 10 bases. With V trimmed by 8 bases and J by 3 bases, 3 bases remained unmatched. CDR3 length: 13 amino acids. Germline CDR1 reads MNHEY; CDR2 reads SVGAGI. The CDR3 region has the DNA TGTGCCAGCGGAGGGACTAGCGAAGAGACCCAGTACTTC. It is translated as CASGGTSEETQYF.

The rearrangement joins TRBV11-3 to TRBJ2-7; 7 bases match TRBD1. The CDR3 contains 14 residues. The germline V gene has CDR1 SGHNT and CDR2 YENEEA. V was pared by 5 bases and J by 0 bases, with 4 bases of the junction left unmatched. Here the CDR3 DNA reads TGTGCCAGCAGCCCGACAGGGATCTCCTACGAGCAGTACTTC. Its protein is CASSPTGISYEQYF.

This clone was detected a few times. This chain connects TRBV7-3 to TRBJ2-2; no firm D call. Trimming left V 5 bases short and J 2 bases short, with 6 bases between. Germline loops: CDR1 SGHTA, CDR2 FQGTGA. CDR3 length equals 13 residues. The CDR3 here is CASSPSNTGELFF. In DNA, the CDR3 is TGTGCCAGCAGCCCCAGTAACACCGGGGAGCTGTTTTTT.

The CDR3, as DNA: TGTGCCAGCAACGGACAGGGTCAATCCTATGGCTACACCTTC. Amino acid sequence: CASNGQGQSYGYTF. The V gene is TRBV6-5, the J gene TRBJ1-2; 8 bases are a match to TRBD1. The junction had 8 bases not matched to a gene; V was cut back by 7 bases and J by 4 bases. Germline V CDR1 and CDR2: MNHEY, SVGAGI. The CDR3 runs to 14 residues.

On this clone: At one boundary the junction diverges from the germline segment, which might be a read error. The sample has other DNA sequences that encode this CDR3 too. V gene TRBV6-7 combines with J gene TRBJ1-2, with 7 bases identical to TRBD1. TRBV6-7 has ORF status, its function being uncertain. The CDR3 has 17 residues. The CDR3 DNA follows: TGTGCCAGCAGTTCCCCTAGGGACAGAGACCCTAACTATGGCTACACTTTC. The encoded protein is CASSSPRDRDPNYGYTF.

This chain uses TRBV27 with TRBJ1-2; D might be TRBD1 (5 bases). This CDR3 contains 17 residues. Germline loops: CDR1 MNHEY, CDR2 SMNVEV (reference sequence). V gave up 4 bases and J gave up 4 bases, with 22 bases separating them. The CDR3 sequence is CASSSGTTAHHPYGYTF. The DNA of the CDR3 is TGTGCCAGCAGTTCAGGGACTACAGCCCACCACCCCTATGGCTACACCTTC.

The chain employs TRBV30 and TRBJ1-1; 7 positions agree with TRBD1. Germline V gene lookup returns CDR1 GTSNPN and CDR2 SVGIG (reference sequence). The V segment lost 4 bases and the J segment 6 bases; nucleotides outside the gene matches: 8. CDR3 length: 13 residues. The CDR3 loop is CAWTPGQFPEAFF. The CDR3 DNA follows: TGTGCCTGGACCCCGGGACAGTTTCCTGAAGCTTTCTTT.